This is a list of T cell receptor beta chains from one sample in a study of cytomegalovirus exposure and HLA in healthy donors. Here immunoSEQ multiplex PCR was the method, and the copy in TCRdb shows in-frame clones only, minus some. This sample has 170,000 or so clones; about 80% occur once, and the top ten carry around 2.2%. The sample taken for sequencing was PBMCs. The source is a woman in her 30s in good health and CMV-seronegative. Both conserved end residues are part of each CDR3. A D gene is named only where the DNA matches it firmly. The size field is filled for only some rows; it gives once, few, many or a size class.

>.|TRBJ1-1|.|TRBV30
CAWSMGRTNTEAFF
TGTGCCTGGAGCATGGGCCGGACTAACACTGAAGCTTTCTTT
>once|TRBJ2-7|TRBD2|TRBV11-2
CASSLETASGVYEQYF
TGTGCCAGCAGCTTAGAGACGGCTAGCGGGGTTTACGAGCAGTACTTC
>.|TRBJ1-2|TRBD1|TRBV28
CASSLPAGTGGQGYTF
TGTGCCAGCAGTTTACCCGCGGGGACAGGGGGACAAGGCTACACCTTC
>.|TRBJ2-7|.|TRBV7-6
CASSPRSRATYEQYF
TGTGCCAGCAGCCCCCGGTCGCGGGCCACCTACGAGCAGTACTTC
>.|TRBJ2-4|TRBD2|TRBV5-4
CASSLLAAGGNIQYF
TGTGCCAGCAGCTTGTTGGCAGCGGGGGGGAACATTCAGTACTTC
>once|TRBJ1-5|.|TRBV19
CASSIGRMRQGKWNQPQHF
TGTGCCAGTAGTATTGGAAGAATGAGGCAGGGAAAGTGGAATCAGCCCCAGCATTTT
>.|TRBJ1-4|.|TRBV9
CASSVRETNEKLFF
TGTGCCAGCAGCGTCAGGGAAACTAATGAAAAACTGTTTTTT
>once|TRBJ2-7|TRBD2|TRBV29-1
CSVKGGGSSYEQYF
TGCAGCGTGAAGGGCGGGGGAAGCTCCTACGAGCAGTACTTC
>once|TRBJ1-6|TRBD1|TRBV29-1
CSAQTGGGSPLHF
TGCAGCGCACAGACAGGGGGCGGATCACCCCTCCACTTT
>.|TRBJ1-2|.|TRBV2
CASSDSGINYGYTF
TGTGCCAGCAGTGATTCAGGGATAAACTATGGCTACACCTTC
>.|TRBJ1-1|.|TRBV10-3
CAISDPSDSRPWGFF
TGTGCCATCAGTGATCCCTCGGACAGCCGCCCCTGGGGGTTCTTT
>.|TRBJ1-3|.|TRBV28
CASSLWPGSGNTIYF
TGTGCCAGCAGTTTATGGCCAGGCTCTGGAAACACCATATATTTT
>.|TRBJ2-7|.|TRBV5-6
CASSLGSSGTSGEQYF
TGTGCCAGCAGCTTGGGATCTTCAGGGACAAGTGGGGAGCAGTACTTC
>.|TRBJ2-5|TRBD2|TRBV9
CASSVESGRALETQYF
TGTGCCAGCAGCGTAGAGAGCGGGAGGGCCCTAGAGACCCAGTACTTC
>.|TRBJ2-1|TRBD1|TRBV27
CASSLRQGIYNEQFF
TGTGCCAGCAGCCTAAGACAGGGGATATACAATGAGCAGTTCTTC
>.|TRBJ1-6|.|TRBV4-3
CASSQQRRYNSPLHF
TGCGCCAGCAGCCAGCAGAGGAGGTATAATTCACCCCTCCACTTT
>.|TRBJ2-7|TRBD2|TRBV9
CASSQTSGSAFSYEQYF
TGTGCCAGCAGCCAGACTAGCGGGAGTGCTTTCTCCTACGAGCAGTACTTC
>.|TRBJ2-3|TRBD1|TRBV28
CASRQTGGPEDTQYF
TGTGCCAGCAGGCAGACAGGGGGGCCGGAAGATACGCAGTATTTT
>.|TRBJ2-3|.|TRBV2
CASSDGARTDTQYF
TGTGCCAGCAGTGATGGGGCCAGGACAGATACGCAGTATTTT
>few|TRBJ2-5|TRBD2|TRBV5-1
CASSLSGGDKETQYF
TGCGCCAGCAGCTTAAGCGGGGGTGATAAAGAGACCCAGTACTTC
>.|TRBJ2-1|TRBD1|TRBV6-5
CASGGTGNNEQFF
TGTGCCAGTGGCGGGACAGGAAACAATGAGCAGTTCTTC
>.|TRBJ2-7|TRBD1|TRBV11-3
CASSASTGEREQYF
TGTGCCAGCAGCGCATCGACAGGGGAGCGGGAGCAGTACTTC
>few|TRBJ1-1|TRBD1|TRBV7-3
CASSSGQDTEAFF
TGTGCCAGCAGTTCGGGACAGGACACTGAAGCTTTCTTT
>.|TRBJ1-4|.|TRBV15
CATSRGGSSNEKLFF
TGTGCCACCAGCAGGGGGGGGTCATCTAATGAAAAACTGTTTTTT
>.|TRBJ1-5|.|TRBV4-3
CASSPYYRGGPQPQHF
TGCGCCAGCAGCCCTTACTACCGAGGAGGGCCTCAGCCCCAGCATTTT
>few|TRBJ2-7|TRBD2|TRBV5-1
CASSSPGGGGEQYF
TGCGCCAGCAGCTCCCCGGGAGGAGGAGGCGAGCAGTACTTC
>.|TRBJ2-3|.|TRBV28
CASSLYRVGTDTQYF
TGTGCCAGCAGTTTGTACAGGGTCGGCACAGATACGCAGTATTTT
>.|TRBJ2-2|TRBD2|TRBV19
CASSGTSGTGELFF
TGTGCCAGTAGTGGGACTAGCGGCACCGGGGAGCTGTTTTTT
>once|TRBJ2-2|TRBD2|TRBV7-2
CASSLDGTSGTGELFF
TGTGCCAGCAGCTTAGACGGGACTAGCGGGACCGGGGAGCTGTTTTTT
>.|TRBJ1-2|.|TRBV28
CASSLKELSGYTF
TGTGCCAGCAGTTTAAAGGAGTTGAGTGGCTACACCTTC
>few|TRBJ1-1|.|TRBV4-3
CASSQDAGVNTEAFF
TGCGCCAGCAGCCAAGATGCGGGGGTTAACACTGAAGCTTTCTTT
>.|TRBJ2-3|.|TRBV6-5
CASSRQWGGTDTQYF
TGTGCCAGCAGCCGACAGTGGGGGGGCACAGATACGCAGTATTTT
>.|TRBJ2-5|TRBD1|TRBV5-1
CASSYQQGAGETQYF
TGCGCCAGCAGCTATCAGCAGGGGGCAGGAGAGACCCAGTACTTC
>.|TRBJ2-2|.|TRBV7-9
CASSPQGYQNTGELFF
TGTGCCAGCAGTCCACAGGGATACCAGAACACCGGGGAGCTGTTTTTT
>once|TRBJ2-7|.|TRBV9
CASSEGGGRVYEQYF
TGTGCCAGCAGCGAGGGTGGGGGCCGGGTTTACGAGCAGTACTTC
>.|TRBJ2-7|TRBD2|TRBV10-2
CASSESGGEQYF
TGCGCCAGCAGTGAGTCGGGGGGGGAGCAGTACTTC
>.|TRBJ2-5|.|TRBV21-1
CASSKETGGEETQYF
TGTGCCAGCAGCAAAGAGACAGGGGGCGAAGAGACCCAGTACTTC
>once|TRBJ2-2|TRBD1|TRBV4-3
CASSQDSTGAGELFF
TGCGCCAGCAGCCAAGATAGCACAGGGGCCGGGGAGCTGTTTTTT
>.|TRBJ1-1|.|TRBV20-1
CSAFRNTEAFF
TGCAGTGCTTTCAGGAACACTGAAGCTTTCTTT
>.|TRBJ2-1|.|TRBV19
CASSLDRPAYNEQFF
TGTGCCAGTAGTCTAGACAGGCCCGCCTACAATGAGCAGTTCTTC
>.|TRBJ2-1|TRBD2|TRBV11-3
CASSLGLGGSNEQFF
TGTGCCAGCAGCTTAGGGTTGGGGGGGAGTAATGAGCAGTTCTTC
>.|TRBJ2-7|TRBD1|TRBV19
CASSSVYRGRVHEQYF
TGTGCCAGTAGTAGTGTTTACAGGGGGCGCGTCCACGAGCAGTACTTC